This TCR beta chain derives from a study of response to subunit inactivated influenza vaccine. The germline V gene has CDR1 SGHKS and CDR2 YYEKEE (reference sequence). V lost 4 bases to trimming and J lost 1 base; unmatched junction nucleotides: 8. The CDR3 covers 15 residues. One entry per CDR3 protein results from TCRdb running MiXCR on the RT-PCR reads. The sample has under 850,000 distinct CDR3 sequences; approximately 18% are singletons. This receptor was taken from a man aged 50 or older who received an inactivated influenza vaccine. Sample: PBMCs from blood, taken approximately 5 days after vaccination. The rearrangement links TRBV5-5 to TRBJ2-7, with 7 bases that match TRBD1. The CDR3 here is CASSQIGGRSYEQYF. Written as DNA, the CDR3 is TGTGCCAGCAGCCAGATAGGGGGCCGGTCCTACGAGCAGTACTTC.